This T cell receptor (beta chain) was captured by sequencing in a study of CD8+ T cells in alopecia areata. Once RNA had been extracted, it was reverse transcribed into cDNA to act as the sequencing template. Assay used: immunoSEQ multiplex PCR; TCRdb lists only in-frame clones, some missing. The table shows 140,000 to 150,000 clones, with around 50% occurring only once. This clonotype was sampled from a human donor with alopecia areata. This material consisted of CD4+ T cells sorted from blood, taken at week 0.

The CDR3 loop reads CASSEGLLQEKLFF. The CDR3 DNA follows: TGTGCCAGCAGTGAGGGCCTCCTGCAGGAAAAACTGTTTTTT. The chain combines TRBV2 with TRBJ1-4; no clear D gene. This CDR3 contains 14 residues. Looked up from germline, CDR1 is SNHLY and CDR2 is FYNNEI. V was cut by 3 bases and J by 8 bases, with 13 bases left in between.